The 7 T cell receptor beta chains presented below share a single source sample, sequenced in a study of blood T cell repertoires in COVID-19. Using immunoSEQ multiplex PCR, the repertoire was profiled, and TCRdb retains in-frame clones only, with some absent. The sample contains fewer than 450,000 clones, 90% of which appear only once. Sequenced: PBMCs or T cells enriched from blood (not recorded which). The receptors originated from a man aged 18 to 30 who had recovered from COVID-19.

The chain carries TRBV28 and TRBJ1-4; the match to TRBD1 covers 9 bases. The germline V gene has CDR1 MDHEN and CDR2 SYDVKM. With 5 bases clipped from V and 5 bases from J, the junction kept 6 bases outside the gene matches. The CDR3 spans 15 residues. Written as DNA, the CDR3 is TGTGCCAGCAGTAAGACAGGGGGGGGCAATGAAAAACTGTTTTTT. As protein: CASSKTGGGNEKLFF.

J is TRBJ1-2 and V is TRBV6-1, with D unclear. Looked up from germline, CDR1 is MNHNS and CDR2 is SASEGT. This CDR3 region has 16 residues. V was trimmed by 0 bases and J by 2 bases, leaving 13 bases between them. The CDR3 sequence: CASSEALRQRNYGYTF. In nucleotides, the CDR3 is TGTGCCAGCAGTGAAGCGCTCAGGCAGAGAAACTATGGCTACACCTTC.

V is TRBV5-1 and J is TRBJ2-7, with 8 bases that match TRBD1. The CDR3 length is 14 residues. Germline CDR1 reads SGHRS; CDR2 reads YFSETQ. V lost 8 bases, J lost 2 bases, and 9 bases stayed unmatched. The DNA of the CDR3 is TGCGCCAGTGAACAGGGGGATACACCCTACGAGCAGTACTTC. Translation gives CASEQGDTPYEQYF.

This clone was observed a single time. The chain combines TRBV9 with TRBJ2-7; 9 nucleotides agree with TRBD2. Trimming at V came to 0 bases and at J to 4 bases, leaving 11 bases not matched to a gene. The length of the CDR3 is 17 residues. Germline V gives CDR1 SGDLS, CDR2 YYNGEE. The CDR3 is CASSVGTSDVLPYEQYF. CDR3 in DNA: TGTGCCAGCAGCGTAGGGACTAGCGATGTTCTTCCTTACGAGCAGTACTTC.

This sequence joins TRBV3-1 (or the pseudogene TRBV3-2) and TRBJ1-2, with D maybe TRBD1 (6 bases). CDR3 length: 15 residues. Germline lookup yields CDR1 LGHDT and CDR2 YNNKEL (reference sequence). The germline V and J ends were trimmed by 5 bases and 6 bases, with 19 bases remaining between them. CDR3: CASSGSGGYSHGYTF. The CDR3 bases are TGTGCCAGCAGCGGCTCGGGGGGCTACAGCCATGGCTACACCTTC.

Written as DNA, the CDR3 is TGTGCCAGCAGCCAAGTTGGGCAGGGGGCGAACACTGAAGCTTTCTTT. Its protein product is CASSQVGQGANTEAFF. The chain recombines TRBV4-2 with TRBJ1-1; 8 bases are a match to TRBD1. J gave up 1 base and V 1 base, and 5 bases lay outside the gene matches. CDR1 and CDR2 from the germline V gene are LGHNA and YNFKEQ. This CDR3 is built from 16 residues.

The gene calls are TRBV6-5 and TRBJ1-6; 7 nucleotides line up with TRBD1. From germline, CDR1 is MNHEY and CDR2 SVGAGI. The ends lost 9 bases at V and 6 bases at J; junction bases unmatched: 2. The CDR3 loop spans 12 amino acids. CDR3 in amino acids: CASWDSNSPLHF. For the CDR3, the DNA is TGTGCCAGTTGGGACAGTAATTCACCCCTCCACTTT.